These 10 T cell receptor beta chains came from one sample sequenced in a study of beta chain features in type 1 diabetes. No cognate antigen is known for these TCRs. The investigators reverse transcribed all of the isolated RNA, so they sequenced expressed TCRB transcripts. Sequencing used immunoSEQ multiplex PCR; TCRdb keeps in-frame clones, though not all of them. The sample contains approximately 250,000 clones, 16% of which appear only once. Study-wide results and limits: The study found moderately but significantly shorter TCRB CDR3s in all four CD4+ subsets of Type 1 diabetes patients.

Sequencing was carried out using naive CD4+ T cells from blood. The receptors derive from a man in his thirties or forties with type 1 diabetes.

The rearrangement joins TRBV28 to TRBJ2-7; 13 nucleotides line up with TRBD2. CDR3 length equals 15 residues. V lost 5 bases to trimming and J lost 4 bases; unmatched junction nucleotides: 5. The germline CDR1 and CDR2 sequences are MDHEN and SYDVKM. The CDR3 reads CASSIRTSGSYEQYF. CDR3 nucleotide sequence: TGTGCCAGCAGTATAAGGACTAGCGGGAGTTACGAGCAGTACTTC.

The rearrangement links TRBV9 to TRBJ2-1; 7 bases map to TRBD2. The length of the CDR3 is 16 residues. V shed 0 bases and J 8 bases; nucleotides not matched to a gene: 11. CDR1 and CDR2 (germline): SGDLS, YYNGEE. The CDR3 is CASSVGNSGRFDEQFF. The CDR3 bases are TGTGCCAGCAGCGTAGGTAATAGCGGGCGATTCGATGAGCAGTTCTTC.

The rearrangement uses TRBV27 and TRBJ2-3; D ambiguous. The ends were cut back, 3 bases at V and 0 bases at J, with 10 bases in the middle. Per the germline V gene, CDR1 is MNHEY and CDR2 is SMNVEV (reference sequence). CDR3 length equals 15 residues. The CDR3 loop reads CASSLSPASTDTQYF. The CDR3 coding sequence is TGTGCCAGCAGTTTGAGCCCCGCTAGCACAGATACGCAGTATTTT.

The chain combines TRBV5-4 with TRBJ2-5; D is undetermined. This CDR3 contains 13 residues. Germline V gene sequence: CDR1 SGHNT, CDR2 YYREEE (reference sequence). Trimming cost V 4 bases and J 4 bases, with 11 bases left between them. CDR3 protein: CASSPFVTETQYF. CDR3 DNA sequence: TGTGCCAGCAGCCCGTTTGTTACAGAGACCCAGTACTTC. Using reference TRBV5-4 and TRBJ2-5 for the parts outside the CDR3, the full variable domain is ETGVTQSPTHLIKTRGQQVTLRCSSQSGHNTVSWYQQALGQGPQFIFQYYREEENGRGNFPPRFSGLQFPNYSSELNVNALELDDSALYLCASSPFVTETQYFGPGTRLLVL.

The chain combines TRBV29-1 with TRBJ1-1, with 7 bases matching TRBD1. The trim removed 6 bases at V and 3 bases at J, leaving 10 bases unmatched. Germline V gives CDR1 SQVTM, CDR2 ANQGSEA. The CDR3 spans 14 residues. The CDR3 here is CSVQGEGLYTEAFF. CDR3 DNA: TGCAGCGTCCAGGGGGAAGGATTGTACACTGAAGCTTTCTTT.

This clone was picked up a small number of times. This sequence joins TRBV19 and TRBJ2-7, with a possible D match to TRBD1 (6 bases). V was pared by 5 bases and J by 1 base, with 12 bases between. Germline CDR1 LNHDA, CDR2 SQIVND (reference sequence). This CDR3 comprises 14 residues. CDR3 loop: CASSSHRESYEQYF. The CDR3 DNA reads TGTGCCAGTAGTTCTCACAGGGAATCCTACGAGCAGTACTTC.

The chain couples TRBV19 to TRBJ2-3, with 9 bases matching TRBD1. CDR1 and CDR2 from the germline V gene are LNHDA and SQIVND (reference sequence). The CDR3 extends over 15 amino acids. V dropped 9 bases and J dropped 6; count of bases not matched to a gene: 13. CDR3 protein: CASTGTGSLADTQYF. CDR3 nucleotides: TGTGCCAGCACCGGGACAGGGTCTCTGGCGGATACGCAGTATTTT.

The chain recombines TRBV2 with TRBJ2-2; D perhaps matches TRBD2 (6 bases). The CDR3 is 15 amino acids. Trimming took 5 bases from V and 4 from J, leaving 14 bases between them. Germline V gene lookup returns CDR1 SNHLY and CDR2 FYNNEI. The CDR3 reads CASSKRESGTGELFF. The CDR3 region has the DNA TGTGCCAGCAGTAAACGGGAGAGCGGCACCGGGGAGCTGTTTTTT. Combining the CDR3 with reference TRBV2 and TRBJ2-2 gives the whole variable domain EPEVTQTPSHQVTQMGQEVILRCVPISNHLYFYWYRQILGQKVEFLVSFYNNEISEKSEIFDDQFSVERPDGSNFTLKIRSTKLEDSAMYFCASSKRESGTGELFFGEGSRLTVL.

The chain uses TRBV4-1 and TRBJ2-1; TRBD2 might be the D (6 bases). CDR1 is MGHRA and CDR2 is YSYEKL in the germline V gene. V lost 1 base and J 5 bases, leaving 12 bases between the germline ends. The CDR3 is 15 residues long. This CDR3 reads CASSQVASADNEQFF. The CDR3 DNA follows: TGCGCCAGCAGCCAAGTTGCTAGCGCGGACAATGAGCAGTTCTTC.

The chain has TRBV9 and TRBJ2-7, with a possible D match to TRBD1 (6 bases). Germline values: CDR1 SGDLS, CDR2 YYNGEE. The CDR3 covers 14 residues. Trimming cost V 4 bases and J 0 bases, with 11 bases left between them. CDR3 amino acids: CASSTHRDSYEQYF. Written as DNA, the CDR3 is TGTGCCAGCAGCACCCACAGGGACTCCTACGAGCAGTACTTC.